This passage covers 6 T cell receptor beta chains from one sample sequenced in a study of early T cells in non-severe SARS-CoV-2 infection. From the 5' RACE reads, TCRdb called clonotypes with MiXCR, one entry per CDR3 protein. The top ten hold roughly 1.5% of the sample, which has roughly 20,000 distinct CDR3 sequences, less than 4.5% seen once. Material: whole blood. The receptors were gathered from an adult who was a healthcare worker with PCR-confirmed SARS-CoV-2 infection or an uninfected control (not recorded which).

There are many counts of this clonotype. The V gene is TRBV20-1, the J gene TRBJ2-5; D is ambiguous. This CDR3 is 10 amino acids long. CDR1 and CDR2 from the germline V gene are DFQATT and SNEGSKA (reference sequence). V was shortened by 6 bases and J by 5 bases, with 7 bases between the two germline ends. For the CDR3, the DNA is TGCAGTGCCAGTGTGGAGACCCAGTACTTC. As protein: CSASVETQYF.

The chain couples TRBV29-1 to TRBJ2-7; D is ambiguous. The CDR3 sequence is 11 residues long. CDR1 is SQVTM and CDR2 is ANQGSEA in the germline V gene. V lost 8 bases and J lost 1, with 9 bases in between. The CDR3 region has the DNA TGCAGCATTCTAGGATCCTACGAGCAGTACTTC. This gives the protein CSILGSYEQYF.

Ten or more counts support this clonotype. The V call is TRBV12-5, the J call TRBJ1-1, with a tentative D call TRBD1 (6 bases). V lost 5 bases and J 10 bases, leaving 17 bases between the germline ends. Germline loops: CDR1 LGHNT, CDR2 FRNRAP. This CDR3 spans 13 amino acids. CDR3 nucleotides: TGTGCTAGTGGTACTTCAGGGGTGGATGTAGCTTTCTTT. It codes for CASGTSGVDVAFF. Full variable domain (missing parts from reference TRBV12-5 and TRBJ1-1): DARVTQTPRHKVTEMGQEVTMRCQPILGHNTVFWYRQTMMQGLELLAYFRNRAPLDDSGMPKDRFSAEMPDATLATLKIQPSEPRDSAVYFCASGTSGVDVAFFGQGTRLTVV.

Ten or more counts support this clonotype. The DNA of the CDR3 is TGTGCCTGGAGCTGGGGCCCTACACGAAAACGAAATGAAAAACTGTTTTTT. It specifies CAWSWGPTRKRNEKLFF. The genes are TRBV30 and TRBJ1-4; possibly TRBD1 for D (5 bases). CDR1 and CDR2 from the germline V gene are GTSNPN and SVGIG (reference sequence). V lost 3 bases to trimming and J lost 5 bases, with 22 bases between them. The CDR3 has 17 residues.

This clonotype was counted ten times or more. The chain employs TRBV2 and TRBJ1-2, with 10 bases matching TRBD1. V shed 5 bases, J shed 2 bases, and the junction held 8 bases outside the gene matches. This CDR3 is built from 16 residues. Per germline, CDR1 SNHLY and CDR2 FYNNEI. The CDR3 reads CASSRIGQGGNYGYTF. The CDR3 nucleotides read TGTGCCAGCAGTCGCATAGGACAGGGGGGCAACTATGGCTACACCTTC.

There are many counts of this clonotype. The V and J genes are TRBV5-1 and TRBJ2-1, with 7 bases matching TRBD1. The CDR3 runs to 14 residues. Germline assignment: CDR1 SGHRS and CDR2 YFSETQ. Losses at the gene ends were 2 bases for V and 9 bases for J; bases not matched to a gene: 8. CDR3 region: CASSFGQVPGEQFF. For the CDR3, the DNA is TGCGCCAGCAGCTTCGGACAGGTCCCGGGTGAGCAGTTCTTC.